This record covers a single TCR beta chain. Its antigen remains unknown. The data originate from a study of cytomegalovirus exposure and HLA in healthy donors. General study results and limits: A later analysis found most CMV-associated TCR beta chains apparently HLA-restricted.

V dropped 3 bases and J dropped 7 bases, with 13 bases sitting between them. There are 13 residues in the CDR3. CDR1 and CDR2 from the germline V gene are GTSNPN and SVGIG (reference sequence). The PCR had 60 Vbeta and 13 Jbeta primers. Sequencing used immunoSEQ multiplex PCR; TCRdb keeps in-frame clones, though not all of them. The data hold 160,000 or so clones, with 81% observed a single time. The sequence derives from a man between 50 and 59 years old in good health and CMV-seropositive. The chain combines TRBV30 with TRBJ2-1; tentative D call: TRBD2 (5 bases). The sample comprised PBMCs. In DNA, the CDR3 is TGTGCCTGGAGCGGCGCACTAGGTAATGAGCAGTTCTTC. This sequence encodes CAWSGALGNEQFF.